The rows below give T cell receptor beta chains drawn from one sample of a study of T cell repertoires in cytomegalovirus infection. TCRdb passed the reads through MiXCR, listing each CDR3 protein once. The repertoire holds under 850,000 distinct CDR3 sequences, less than 40% seen once, with 2.8% in the top ten. Sequenced: PBMCs. These receptors originate from a human donor in good health (CMV status not recorded). Some clones in this sample may be carry-over from other donors' samples. Each CDR3 is given with its conserved first and last residue. Fields, in order: J gene, D gene, clone size, V gene, CDR3 DNA, CDR3 protein. A D gene is named only where the DNA matches it firmly. Size is omitted from some rows. Given values are once, few, many or a class for expanded clones.

TRBJ1-5 | . | few | TRBV6-2/TRBV6-3 | TGTGCCAGCAGTTACTGGCAGGGAAGCAATCAGCCCCAGCATTTT | CASSYWQGSNQPQHF
TRBJ1-4 | . | few | TRBV2 | TGTGCCAGCAGGGGCGAGAGAGCGGCCGCTGAAAAACTGTTTTTT | CASRGERAAAEKLFF
TRBJ1-3 | . | . | TRBV7-9 | TGTGCCAGCAGCGGCCGACAGGAGCTCTCTGGAAACACCATATATTTT | CASSGRQELSGNTIYF
TRBJ2-1 | TRBD2 | once | TRBV2 | TGTGCCCGCAGTCCCGTCTTGGGAGCGGGGAGTCAGCAGTTCTTC | CARSPVLGAGSQQFF
TRBJ2-5 | . | . | TRBV20-1 | TGCAGTGCTAGAGTACAGGGTCGGGAGACCCAGTACTTC | CSARVQGRETQYF
TRBJ1-2 | . | many | TRBV12-3/TRBV12-4 | TGTGCCAGCAGGCACAGGGCTGGCTACACCTTC | CASRHRAGYTF
TRBJ2-2 | TRBD2 | few | TRBV7-8 | TGTGCCAGCACATTCAGGAGCGGGACTGGGGGGTGGGAGCTGTTTTTT | CASTFRSGTGGWELFF
TRBJ1-5 | . | many | TRBV7-6 | TGTGCCAGCAGCTTGGAACAGAGCAATCAGCCCCAGCATTTT | CASSLEQSNQPQHF
TRBJ1-2 | . | few | TRBV12-3/TRBV12-4 | TGTGCCAGCAGGACAGTAGGAGGCTACACCTTC | CASRTVGGYTF
TRBJ2-1 | . | once | TRBV7-6 | TGTGCCAGCAGCTCATTGCAGGGGGAGGTTGGTGAGCAGTTCTTC | CASSSLQGEVGEQFF
TRBJ2-5 | . | . | TRBV7-3 | TGTGCCAGCAGCCAAGGACAGACCCAGTACTTC | CASSQGQTQYF
TRBJ2-3 | . | . | TRBV4-1 | TGTGCCAGCAGCTGGAATAGGGGGGGCCCAACAGATACGCAGTATTTT | CASSWNRGGPTDTQYF
TRBJ2-7 | TRBD1 | . | TRBV20-1 | TGCAGTGCTACGGACAGGTCCTACGAGCAGTACTTC | CSATDRSYEQYF
TRBJ2-5 | . | many | TRBV7-2 | TGTGCCAGCAGCTTACTATCACAAGAGACCCAGTACTTC | CASSLLSQETQYF
TRBJ2-4 | TRBD1 | few | TRBV12-3/TRBV12-4 | TGTGCCACCGCCACAGGGGGCCTAGCCAAAAACATTCAGTACTTC | CATATGGLAKNIQYF
TRBJ1-2 | . | . | TRBV6-2/TRBV6-3 | TGTGCCAGCAACATTCGACAGGACTATGGCTACACCTTC | CASNIRQDYGYTF
TRBJ2-3 | TRBD2 | few | TRBV29-1 | TGCAGCGTACCGGGACTATTCCTCACAGATACGCAGTATTTT | CSVPGLFLTDTQYF
TRBJ2-5 | . | few | TRBV7-2 | TGTGCCAGCAGCCAAGGGGGAAGAGCTCAAGAGACCCAGTACTTC | CASSQGGRAQETQYF
TRBJ1-4 | TRBD1 | many | TRBV7-8 | TGTGCCAGCAGCTCGGGACAGGGGAATGAAAAACTGTTTTTT | CASSSGQGNEKLFF
TRBJ1-1 | . | many | TRBV7-2 | TGTGCCAGCAGCTTACCCCAGAACACTGAAGCTTTCTTT | CASSLPQNTEAFF
TRBJ2-3 | . | . | TRBV9 | TGTGCCAGCGGGCGGATGATGGATACGCAGTATTTT | CASGRMMDTQYF
TRBJ2-1 | . | . | TRBV12-3/TRBV12-4 | TGTGCCAGCAGCCCCCTCGGTGGGGGAGGTCGCAAGCAGTTCTTC | CASSPLGGGGRKQFF
TRBJ1-2 | . | few | TRBV6-1 | TGTGCCAGCAGGGCCGGGGACCCCCTTGGCTATGGCTACACCTTC | CASRAGDPLGYGYTF
TRBJ2-5 | TRBD2 | many | TRBV7-2 | TGTGCCAGCAGCCGACTAGCGGGGGGGCTGGAGACCCAGTACTTC | CASSRLAGGLETQYF
TRBJ1-2 | . | . | TRBV28 | TGTGCCAGCAGTTTAGACCCGGGGGCTTCGGGCTACAACTTC | CASSLDPGASGYNF
TRBJ1-1 | . | . | TRBV29-1 | TGCAGCGTTGAGGGAGTTAACACTGAAGCTTTCTTT | CSVEGVNTEAFF
TRBJ2-1 | . | few | TRBV19 | TGTGCCAGTAGTAGACGTGAAGGGCCGAGGGGGGATGAGCAGTTCTTC | CASSRREGPRGDEQFF
TRBJ2-7 | TRBD1 | few | TRBV7-9 | TGTGCCACCTGCCAGGGGGACAGGTGCTACGAGCAGTACTTC | CATCQGDRCYEQYF
TRBJ2-7 | . | few | TRBV30 | TGTGCCTGGAGTGTATTTGGGGCAGAGCTTTGGGAGCAGTACTTC | CAWSVFGAELWEQYF
TRBJ2-1 | . | once | TRBV5-6 | TGTGCCAGCAGCTTGGTGGGGTGTCCATCCTACAATGAGCAGTTCTTC | CASSLVGCPSYNEQFF
TRBJ1-5 | . | . | TRBV3-1 | TGTGCCAGCAGCCATTCACAGGGCCCGGGGCCCCAGCATTTT | CASSHSQGPGPQHF
TRBJ1-4 | TRBD1 | . | TRBV7-9 | TGTGCCAGCAGTTACGGGACAGGGAGCGAAAAACTGTTTTTT | CASSYGTGSEKLFF
TRBJ2-3 | . | few | TRBV5-6 | TGTGCCAGCAGCTTCATTTGGCGGGACATGCTGGATACGCAGTATTTT | CASSFIWRDMLDTQYF
TRBJ1-4 | . | . | TRBV27 | TGTGCCAGCAGTTATGCTAGGACCTGGGAGCATGAAAAACTGTTTTTT | CASSYARTWEHEKLFF
TRBJ2-3 | TRBD2 | . | TRBV20-1 | TGCAGTGCTAGTCCTCTAGCGGGAGATACGCAGTATTTT | CSASPLAGDTQYF
TRBJ2-2 | . | . | TRBV6-5 | TGTGCCAGCAGTTCATTCGCGGGGTTATCCGGGGAGCTGTTTTTT | CASSSFAGLSGELFF
TRBJ2-2 | TRBD2 | many | TRBV11-2 | TGTGCCAGCAGCTCGGGACTAGCGGGGGCAGTGAACACCGGGGAGCTGTTTTTT | CASSSGLAGAVNTGELFF
TRBJ2-3 | . | . | TRBV29-1 | TGCAGCGTGATGGCCGAGGTCGGCACAGATACGCAGTATTTT | CSVMAEVGTDTQYF
TRBJ1-2 | TRBD1 | many | TRBV11-2 | TGTGCCAGCAGCTTAGAGCTGGGACGGGACAGAGTCTTCTTC | CASSLELGRDRVFF
TRBJ2-5 | . | few | TRBV28 | TGTGCCAGCACCCTACTGGGAAACCAAGAGACCCAGTACTTC | CASTLLGNQETQYF
TRBJ2-7 | . | . | TRBV19 | TGTGCCAGTAGTATTAAGGATACTCCCAGAGCGGCGCAGTACTTC | CASSIKDTPRAAQYF
TRBJ1-3 | . | . | TRBV6-6 | TGTGCCAGCAGTACCCGACAGATCCCCTCTGGAAACACCATATATTTT | CASSTRQIPSGNTIYF
TRBJ2-7 | TRBD1 | . | TRBV10-3 | TGTGCCATTGCGGGACAGGGTTTAAGCGAGCAGTACTTC | CAIAGQGLSEQYF
TRBJ2-7 | . | . | TRBV6-5 | TGTGCCAGCAGTTACCGTGACAGAAGCTCCTACGAGCAGTACTTC | CASSYRDRSSYEQYF
TRBJ2-7 | . | . | TRBV28 | TGTGCCAGCAGTTTATCTCGGCAGGAGACCTACGAGCAGTACTTC | CASSLSRQETYEQYF
TRBJ2-2 | TRBD1 | . | TRBV6-2/TRBV6-3 | TGTGCCAGCAGTCCCACCGGGACAGGGGGACCCGGGGAGCTGTTTTTT | CASSPTGTGGPGELFF
TRBJ1-4 | TRBD1 | . | TRBV18 | TGTGCCAGCTCTCTCATAAGATCGACAGGGGTGGAGGAAAAACTGTTTTTT | CASSLIRSTGVEEKLFF
TRBJ2-2 | TRBD1 | . | TRBV10-3 | TGTGCCATCAGTGAGACAGGGGCCGGGGAGCTGTTTTTT | CAISETGAGELFF
TRBJ2-1 | TRBD1 | . | TRBV5-1 | TGCGCCAGCAGCCGGAGACAGGGTACCTACAATGAGCAGTTCTTC | CASSRRQGTYNEQFF
TRBJ1-6 | TRBD1 | few | TRBV28 | TGTGCCAGCAGTCCCCTGACAGGGATCAGATCACCCCTCCACTTT | CASSPLTGIRSPLHF
TRBJ2-7 | . | . | TRBV5-1 | TGCGCCAGCAGCTTCCAAGCCGGGGCGCCCTCGTACGAGCAGTACTTC | CASSFQAGAPSYEQYF